This TCR beta chain emerged from a study of blood T cells in healthy people across ages. The use of a sample-barcoded 5' primer and a J-beta primer mix characterized a second PCR of roughly 6 to 11 cycles. TCRdb redid the calling of the 5' RACE reads with MiXCR, one entry per CDR3 protein. This table holds about 570,000 distinct CDR3 sequences, roughly 28% found once. Around 9 milliliters of peripheral blood were drawn from each donor into EDTA-treated tubes. Isolation yielded PBMCs, at least 6.5 million per sample, in every case. Samples each yielded at least 5 micrograms of total RNA. This clonotype was found a few times. Germline lookup yields CDR1 SGHTA and CDR2 FQGNSA. The CDR3 has 15 residues.

This chain joins TRBV7-2 and TRBJ2-3; 14 positions match TRBD2. The J call could be wrong; TRBJ2-5 is a better fit for the DNA end. Specimen: blood. This TCR derives from a woman aged 70-85 years in good health. CDR3 loop: CASSPTSGGVGTQYF. CDR3 in DNA: TGTGCCAGCAGCCCGACTAGCGGGGGGGTTGGGACCCAGTACTTC.